This TCR beta chain emerged from a study of blood T cell repertoires in COVID-19. Study in general: PBMCs, B-cell-depleted T cells, or T cells were the source of the cDNA or gDNA that made up the material.

V was pared by 0 bases and J by 8 bases, with 0 bases of the junction left unmatched. CDR1 and CDR2 from the germline V gene are GTSNPN and SVGIG (reference sequence). This CDR3 comprises 13 residues. Libraries were prepared by immunoSEQ multiplex PCR; TCRdb keeps only in-frame clonotypes and omits some of them. The sample contains 250,000 to 300,000 clones, roughly 85% of which appear only once. Material: peripheral blood. The source is a woman in her seventies with acute or convalescent COVID-19. V usage is TRBV30 and J usage is TRBJ1-6, with 8 bases aligning to TRBD1. CDR3 sequence: CAWSVDRDSPLHF. For the CDR3, the DNA is TGTGCCTGGAGTGTGGACAGGGATTCACCCCTCCACTTT.